This TCR beta chain was captured in a study of metastatic and nonmetastatic thyroid tumors. Study background: The comparison covered peripheral blood and tumor or nodule tissue in malignant and benign thyroid patients.

This clone was seen many times. Its antigen is unidentified. Study-wide points: As reported, TCR beta diversity in blood and tumor was significantly higher in malignant thyroid tumors than in benign nodules.

Original processing methods: What underpinned the distant-metastasis classifier for papillary thyroid cancer was the set of CDR3 differences across clinicopathological groups. TCRdb reprocessed the PCR reads via MiXCR. For this entry, the V and J calls and clone size follow TCRdb and not the study's own pipeline. Seen here are about 30,000 clones, 9.5% to 14% observed once, and the top ten hold around 16%. Patients were all untreated before their thyroid surgery. The sequence was obtained from a female donor with papillary thyroid cancer or a benign thyroid nodule (not recorded which). Some clones in this sample may be carry-over from other donors' samples. The sequenced material came from blood.

CDR3 amino acids: CASSASRTGYGYTF. In DNA, the CDR3 is TGTGCCAGCAGTGCCAGTAGGACAGGGTATGGCTACACCTTC. This sequence joins TRBV2 and TRBJ1-2; TRBD1 matches at 8 bases. The CDR3 length is 14 residues. The V and J ends lost 4 bases and 5 bases, in that order; junction bases with no gene match: 6. Germline values: CDR1 SNHLY, CDR2 FYNNEI.